This T cell receptor beta chain was captured in a study of blood T cell repertoires in COVID-19. This CDR3 has 16 amino acids. Germline loops: CDR1 SGDLS, CDR2 YYNGEE. The trim removed 3 bases at V and 3 bases at J, leaving 11 bases unmatched. Libraries were prepared by immunoSEQ multiplex PCR; TCRdb keeps only in-frame clonotypes and omits some of them. The sample records about 280,000 clones, roughly 86% being singletons. Sequencing used peripheral blood. The chain couples TRBV9 to TRBJ1-2; 7 bases agree with TRBD1. The sequence was collected from a man aged 18 to 29 with active or convalescent COVID-19. The CDR3 DNA is TGTGCCAGCAGCGCCAAACAGGGGAATCCCGACTATGGCTACACCTTC. Amino acid sequence: CASSAKQGNPDYGYTF.